These T cell receptor beta chains were read from a single sample in a study of a mutant IDH1 vaccine in newly diagnosed glioma. Assay used: immunoSEQ multiplex PCR; TCRdb lists only in-frame clones, some missing. The data show approximately 57,000 clones, 70% to 85% seen once. For these receptors, no antigen is known. The sample here was PBMCs, taken from a glioma patient whose treatment included an IDH1 peptide vaccine. The receptors were gathered from a woman in her late teens or twenties with glioma. Some clones in this sample may be carry-over from other donors' samples. Each CDR3 is given with its conserved first and last residue. D genes are given only for firm matches. Expanded clones are given a class, and other clones once, few, many or no size at all.

TRBD1 | TRBJ1-2 | - | TRBV12-5 | TGTGCTAGTGGTTTGGTCTCCACACAGGGGGCGCCCGTCTATGGCTACACCTTC | CASGLVSTQGAPVYGYTF
- | TRBJ1-6 | - | TRBV5-4 | TGTGCCAGCAGCTTGGATCCAGGGGTCGGTTCACCCCTCCACTTT | CASSLDPGVGSPLHF
- | TRBJ2-3 | few | TRBV5-4 | TGTGCCAGCAGCACTGTCGGGCGGGCCACAGATACGCAGTATTTT | CASSTVGRATDTQYF
- | TRBJ2-3 | - | TRBV9 | TGTGCCAGCAGCCCGGACCCCGTAGATACGCAGTATTTT | CASSPDPVDTQYF
- | TRBJ1-2 | - | TRBV21-1 | TGTGCCACCCAAGGGGGTAGGGCTAACTATGGCTACACCTTC | CATQGGRANYGYTF
TRBD1 | TRBJ1-2 | - | TRBV7-8 | TGTGCCAGCAGCTTATTCCTCACCCGACAGGGGGGAGGCTACACCTTC | CASSLFLTRQGGGYTF
- | TRBJ2-7 | - | TRBV19 | TGTGCCAGTAGTATAGGGGGCGGAAGCTCCTACGAGCAGTACTTC | CASSIGGGSSYEQYF
- | TRBJ2-1 | - | TRBV29-1 | TGCAGCGTTGCACGGGTTAATGAGCAGTTCTTC | CSVARVNEQFF
- | TRBJ1-1 | - | TRBV6-1 | TGTGCCAGCAGTCGAGGCCCCTCAGGGAACACTGAAGCTTTCTTT | CASSRGPSGNTEAFF
TRBD1 | TRBJ2-2 | - | TRBV6-1 | TGTGCCAGCAGGGGTGACAGGGTCGCCGGGGAGCTGTTTTTT | CASRGDRVAGELFF
- | TRBJ1-3 | - | TRBV6-1 | TGTGCCAGCAGGGGGGACTGGGTCGGAAACACCATATATTTT | CASRGDWVGNTIYF
TRBD1 | TRBJ1-2 | few | TRBV9 | TGTGCCAGCAGCGTAGCGGACAGGGGGCAGTCGTTGTTATATGGCTACACCTTC | CASSVADRGQSLLYGYTF
- | TRBJ1-2 | - | TRBV4-2 | TGTGCCAGCAGCCACCCAGACGAGAGATACTATGGCTACACCTTC | CASSHPDERYYGYTF
TRBD1 | TRBJ1-1 | - | TRBV27 | TGTGCCAGCAGTTTATTCGGACAGGGGGCCCTGAACACTGAAGCTTTCTTT | CASSLFGQGALNTEAFF
- | TRBJ2-7 | - | TRBV5-1 | TGCGCCAGCAGCTTGGCCAGCGTAAGCTCCTACGAGCAGTACTTC | CASSLASVSSYEQYF
TRBD1 | TRBJ2-7 | - | TRBV4-2 | TGTGCCAGCAGCCAGGGTAGAGGGGGCCTATCCTACGAGCAGTACTTC | CASSQGRGGLSYEQYF
- | TRBJ1-2 | - | TRBV21-1 | TGTGCCAGCAGCGAAAAGAAGTCCCCTCCTTTTAACTATGGCTACACCTTC | CASSEKKSPPFNYGYTF
TRBD1 | TRBJ2-5 | - | TRBV29-1 | TGCAGCGTCCCCTCACAGGGGTGGGGAGAGACCCAGTACTTC | CSVPSQGWGETQYF
- | TRBJ2-2 | - | TRBV6-5 | TGTGCCATAAGGACAGCGAACACCGGGGAGCTGTTTTTT | CAIRTANTGELFF
TRBD1 | TRBJ1-1 | - | TRBV2 | TGTGCCAGCAGTGCGGGACAGGGAGAAACTGAAGCTTTCTTT | CASSAGQGETEAFF
- | TRBJ1-4 | - | TRBV10-1 | TGCGCCAGCAGCCCAGGACGGATTAATGAAAAACTGTTTTTT | CASSPGRINEKLFF
- | TRBJ2-1 | - | TRBV5-1 | TGCGCCAGCAGCTTGACCGACATGAGCTACAATGAGCAGTTCTTC | CASSLTDMSYNEQFF
TRBD1 | TRBJ1-1 | few | TRBV5-1 | TGCGCCAGCAGCGTAGGACAGGGGGCGAACACTGAAGCTTTCTTT | CASSVGQGANTEAFF
TRBD2 | TRBJ2-3 | - | TRBV30 | TGTGCCTGGACCGCCATTGCGGGGGAGGATACGCAGTATTTT | CAWTAIAGEDTQYF
- | TRBJ2-5 | - | TRBV7-8 | TGTGCCAGCAGCTTGATGGAGACCCAGTACTTC | CASSLMETQYF
TRBD2 | TRBJ2-7 | - | TRBV7-8 | TGTGCCAGCAGCTTATCCGGGGGGGGCCGATCCTACGAGCAGTACTTC | CASSLSGGGRSYEQYF
- | TRBJ2-2 | - | TRBV27 | TGTGCCAGCAGTTTAAGGCCCCGAAGGGGACCGACGAACACCGGGGAGCTGTTTTTT | CASSLRPRRGPTNTGELFF
- | TRBJ2-5 | - | TRBV5-4 | TGTGCCAGCAGCTTGGTCTCGGGGGCAGTACCCAGGGAGACCCAGTACTTC | CASSLVSGAVPRETQYF
TRBD2 | TRBJ2-7 | - | TRBV10-3 | TGTGCCATCAGAGCGGGAGGGGACTCCTACGAGCAGTACTTC | CAIRAGGDSYEQYF
- | TRBJ1-2 | - | TRBV6-4 | TGTGCCAGCAGCGGAGGGGGACAAGGGATATATGGCTACACCTTC | CASSGGGQGIYGYTF
- | TRBJ1-3 | - | TRBV19 | TGTGCCAGTAGCCGGGACACGCTTAGGTCTGGAAACACCATATATTTT | CASSRDTLRSGNTIYF
- | TRBJ2-7 | once | TRBV7-2 | TGTGCCAGCAGCTTAGCGGGCAATAAGGGCGAGCAGTACTTC | CASSLAGNKGEQYF
- | TRBJ1-1 | - | TRBV9 | TGTGCCAGCAGCGTTACAGGTAACACTGAAGCTTTCTTT | CASSVTGNTEAFF
TRBD2 | TRBJ2-1 | - | TRBV30 | TGTGCCCGTAATTCACCGGGAGGCCGCAACAATGAGCAGTTCTTC | CARNSPGGRNNEQFF
TRBD1 | TRBJ1-4 | - | TRBV9 | TGTGCCAGCAGCTCGCGAGACAGGGGCGGTGAAAAACTGTTTTTT | CASSSRDRGGEKLFF
- | TRBJ2-3 | - | TRBV5-1 | TGCGCCGGCAGCTTAGAAGGCACAGATACGCAGTATTTT | CAGSLEGTDTQYF
TRBD1 | TRBJ1-5 | - | TRBV30 | TGTGCCTGGAGTGACCCGACAGGGGGGATTTCCAATCAGCCCCAGCATTTT | CAWSDPTGGISNQPQHF
- | TRBJ1-1 | - | TRBV5-1 | TGCGCCAGCAGCTTTTCAGGGGTAGCTTTCTTT | CASSFSGVAFF
- | TRBJ1-6 | - | TRBV4-2 | TGTGCCAGCAGCCAAGAATTGAATAATTCACCCCTCCACTTT | CASSQELNNSPLHF
TRBD2 | TRBJ2-7 | - | TRBV30 | TGTGCCTGGAAGCGGGAAGTAGAGCAGTACTTC | CAWKREVEQYF
- | TRBJ2-6 | - | TRBV27 | TGTGCCAGCAGCCCCTCTGGGGCCAACGTCCTGACTTTC | CASSPSGANVLTF
- | TRBJ2-7 | - | TRBV7-2 | TGTGCCAGCAGCTTAGTAGGAGGGGGTTCCTACGAGCAGTACTTC | CASSLVGGGSYEQYF
- | TRBJ2-3 | - | TRBV4-2 | TGTGCCAGCAGCCAAAACGTTAGGGGTACAGATACGCAGTATTTT | CASSQNVRGTDTQYF
TRBD2 | TRBJ2-3 | - | TRBV7-6 | TGTGCCAGCAGCTTAGGAAGCGCGGGGGTCACCACAGATACGCAGTATTTT | CASSLGSAGVTTDTQYF
TRBD2 | TRBJ2-2 | - | TRBV10-3 | TGTGCCACCGGGAGGGAGGGGGTACTGACAAACACCGGGGAGCTGTTTTTT | CATGREGVLTNTGELFF
TRBD1 | TRBJ2-7 | - | TRBV5-6 | TGTGCCAGCAGATGGACAGGGGGTAACGACGAGCAGTACTTC | CASRWTGGNDEQYF
- | TRBJ1-1 | - | TRBV5-1 | TGCGCCAGCAGCTTGAGCAGCGCAAACACTGAAGCTTTCTTT | CASSLSSANTEAFF
TRBD2 | TRBJ2-3 | - | TRBV5-1 | TGCGCCAGCAGCTTGGGGTCTAGCGGGGGGGCCGCGCAGTATTTT | CASSLGSSGGAAQYF
- | TRBJ2-7 | - | TRBV5-6 | TGTGCCAGCAGCTTGGCCAGTTGGGTTGAGCAGTACTTC | CASSLASWVEQYF
TRBD2 | TRBJ2-5 | - | TRBV11-2 | TGTGCCAGCAGCGAAGTGTGGGGGGGTCAGGAGACCCAGTACTTC | CASSEVWGGQETQYF
- | TRBJ2-1 | - | TRBV27 | TGTGCCAGCAGGCCAGAGTCAGGGTACAATGAGCAGTTCTTC | CASRPESGYNEQFF
- | TRBJ1-2 | - | TRBV6-5 | TGTGCCAGTTCTGACCTCGGCTATGGCTACACCTTC | CASSDLGYGYTF
TRBD1 | TRBJ2-2 | - | TRBV9 | TGTGCCAGCTCAGGGGGCGTCGGGAACACCGGGGAGCTGTTTTTT | CASSGGVGNTGELFF
- | TRBJ1-2 | - | TRBV14 | TGTGCCAGCAGCCCAGAACTGGGGCGACGTAACTATGGCTACACCTTC | CASSPELGRRNYGYTF